This note documents a single T cell receptor (beta chain) sequence. Antigen: not known. Other DNA sequences in the sample encode the same CDR3. The V segment lost 7 bases and the J segment 2 bases; nucleotides outside the gene matches: 5. This CDR3 contains 13 residues. Germline V lookup: CDR1 MDHEN, CDR2 SYDVKM. The authors ran the assay at deep level. Assay: immunoSEQ multiplex PCR; the TCRdb copy retains only in-frame clones and omits some. The repertoire holds about 2.3 million clones, over 90% seen once, with 0.3% to 0.4% in the top ten. This record comes from a study of shared clonotypes between healthy human individuals. Study-wide findings and caveats: Tissue TCR repertoires likely differ from these blood-only repertoires. Naive subsets typically showed greater estimated richness than memory subsets.

The TCR comes from a man younger than 30 in good health. Some clones in this sample may be carry-over from other donors' samples. Sequencing input: naive CD4+ T cells from PBMCs. Subset: CD45RA+ positively selected. The chain joins TRBV28 to TRBJ2-7; TRBD1 matches 7 bases. The CDR3 protein is CASTPGTAYEQYF. Here the CDR3 DNA reads TGTGCCAGCACCCCTGGGACAGCCTACGAGCAGTACTTC.